Reported below is one TCR beta chain. Its antigen target is currently unknown. Per-nucleotide qualities are absent, and no much larger clonotype sits a single base away. The germline V gene encodes CDR1 MNHNS and CDR2 SASEGT. Measured from the cysteine to the phenylalanine, the CDR3 is 13 residues long. Of the read, only the CDR3 DNA is kept; its 39 bases are in frame from base 1. V is shortened by 2 bases, J by 7 bases, and the region joining them spans 11 bases. The record originates from a study of blood T cell repertoires in COVID-19 (dated by TCRdb to about 2020). As for the study more broadly: Samples from collaborators originated in the United States, Italy and Spain and spanned both the acute and convalescent phases of COVID-19. The prospective study material was composed of cDNA or gDNA derived from T cells, B-cell-depleted T cells, or PBMCs. Subjects who had been exposed to COVID-19, were actively infected with it, or had recovered from it provided the deeply sampled blood TCRbeta repertoires that made up the dataset. A freely available public database, intended as a resource for researchers studying the immune response to SARS-CoV-2, is where the repertoires were released. The samples were drawn from the first 160 participants of the ongoing ImmuneRACE study and from about 1,200 subjects provided by 6 global collaborators. The sample metadata nearly always contained a de-identified subject ID, COVID-19 status, age in years and sex. Where available, HLA class I and class II types were taken from metadata supplied by the sample provider and were not determined by assay-based typing. General findings and caveats noted by the study authors: The quantity of clinical and demographic metadata differed by source and by participant and was supplied without curation.

Enrolling through a virtual design, the prospective study's participants ranged in age from roughly 18 to 89 years and lived across roughly 23 United States geographic areas. In the prospective study, cohorts were assigned on the basis of participant-reported clinical history obtained from a screening survey and a study questionnaire. In the prospective study, mobile phlebotomists collected whole blood, serum and a nasopharyngeal or oropharyngeal swab from each participant. Over a roughly 2-month period, participants in the prospective study had the option of providing additional blood draws and questionnaires. Before DNA extraction, prospective study blood samples were shipped either frozen or at room temperature. TCRbeta CDR3 regions were amplified from genomic DNA using the immunoSEQ Assay, a bias-controlled multiplex PCR. As for how the authors treated the data: Within the assay, amplification of reference gene primers was used to estimate how many nucleated cells each sample contained. To quantify the absolute abundance of each unique TCRbeta CDR3 rearrangement, sequence reads were collapsed and filtered. For each sample, productive Simpson clonality was calculated by taking the square root of Simpson's diversity index across productive rearrangements. Imported from immuneACCESS, the table was reduced by TCRdb to in-frame sequences with V and J called. These copies leave out some clones; in studies compared against another copy, an unresolved V gene accounts for under half, and the cause of the remainder is not known. D and trimming come from the DNA, and the V and J calls and clone size come from that table. Across this sample there are approximately 140,000 clones, with roughly 81% seen only once. The ten largest account for approximately 3.6% of the sample.

Sequencing was done on a sample of PBMCs or T cells enriched from blood (not recorded which). This clonotype was sampled from a woman aged 45-59 years with acute COVID-19. The V and J genes are TRBV6-1 and TRBJ1-2; the D gene is unclear. CDR3 reads: CASSETGSGGYTF. DNA sequence: TGTGCCAGCAGTGAAACGGGGTCTGGTGGCTACACCTTC.